The clone carrying this T cell receptor beta chain was counted only a few times. From the PCR reads, TCRdb called clonotypes with MiXCR, one entry per CDR3 protein. The repertoire holds over 70,000 distinct CDR3 sequences, with under 60% as singletons. The CDR3 totals 13 residues. Germline V gene sequence: CDR1 DFQATT, CDR2 SNEGSKA (reference sequence). The data derive from a study of CDR3 diversity in severe acne. Sequencing used blood. The rearrangement links TRBV20-1 to TRBJ2-5; 8 bases agree with TRBD1. The clonotype comes from a male donor in good health, without acne. CDR3 in amino acids: CSVSAGGEETQYF. The DNA for the CDR3 is TGCAGCGTTTCCGCAGGGGGCGAGGAGACCCAGTACTTC.